The rows below give T cell receptor beta chains drawn from one sample of a study of shared clonotypes between healthy human individuals. Only in-frame clones appear in the TCRdb table, and some are missing; sequencing was by immunoSEQ multiplex PCR. The table records millions of clones, roughly 96% of them present only once. Sequenced: naive CD4+ T cells sorted from blood. Source of these receptors: a man aged 18 to 29 in good health. Both conserved end residues are part of each CDR3. A D gene is named only where the DNA matches it firmly. Size tells how often a clone was seen (once, few, many) or the class of an expanded clone, and some rows leave it out.

clone size: -; D gene: TRBD2; J gene: TRBJ2-3; V gene: TRBV5-1; CDR3 DNA: TGCGCCAGCAGCCCCGAATCAGGACTAGCGGACACAGATACGCAGTATTTT; CDR3 protein: CASSPESGLADTDTQYF
clone size: -; D gene: -; J gene: TRBJ2-1; V gene: TRBV30; CDR3 DNA: TGTGCCTGGGGCGGTACGTCGAATGAGCAGTTCTTC; CDR3 protein: CAWGGTSNEQFF
clone size: -; D gene: TRBD1; J gene: TRBJ2-7; V gene: TRBV27; CDR3 DNA: TGTGCCAGCAGTCTAGCCTCCGGGACAGGGGTGCACGAGCAGTACTTC; CDR3 protein: CASSLASGTGVHEQYF
clone size: once; D gene: -; J gene: TRBJ1-1; V gene: TRBV11-2; CDR3 DNA: TGTGCCAGCAGCTTGGCCGGGGATAAGAACACTGAAGCTTTCTTT; CDR3 protein: CASSLAGDKNTEAFF
clone size: -; D gene: TRBD2; J gene: TRBJ2-7; V gene: TRBV6-1; CDR3 DNA: TGTGCCAGCAGTGAAGGGACTAGCGGGAAGTACGAGCAGTACTTC; CDR3 protein: CASSEGTSGKYEQYF
clone size: -; D gene: -; J gene: TRBJ2-7; V gene: TRBV27; CDR3 DNA: TGTGCCAGCAGTTCTCGTACCGCAGGGGAGAGCCCCTACGAGCAGTACTTC; CDR3 protein: CASSSRTAGESPYEQYF
clone size: few; D gene: -; J gene: TRBJ1-2; V gene: TRBV28; CDR3 DNA: TGTGCCAGCAGTCCAGGGGACTATGGCTACACCTTC; CDR3 protein: CASSPGDYGYTF
clone size: -; D gene: -; J gene: TRBJ1-3; V gene: TRBV2; CDR3 DNA: TGTGCCAGCAGGCTCGACAGCCTCTCTGGAAACACCATATATTTT; CDR3 protein: CASRLDSLSGNTIYF
clone size: -; D gene: TRBD1; J gene: TRBJ2-5; V gene: TRBV28; CDR3 DNA: TGTGCCAGCACCAGCCAGGGGGCAGGCCAAGAGACCCAGTACTTC; CDR3 protein: CASTSQGAGQETQYF
clone size: -; D gene: -; J gene: TRBJ2-5; V gene: TRBV5-1; CDR3 DNA: TGCGCCAGCAGTGGCGAACAAGAGACCCAGTACTTC; CDR3 protein: CASSGEQETQYF
clone size: -; D gene: -; J gene: TRBJ1-2; V gene: TRBV25-1; CDR3 DNA: TGTGCCAGCAGTGAATCCGGGTGGGACGCTAACTATGGCTACACCTTC; CDR3 protein: CASSESGWDANYGYTF
clone size: -; D gene: -; J gene: TRBJ2-7; V gene: TRBV11-3; CDR3 DNA: TGTGCCAGCAGCCTAGCGAGTAGGGGGCCCTACGAGCAGTACTTC; CDR3 protein: CASSLASRGPYEQYF
clone size: -; D gene: -; J gene: TRBJ1-2; V gene: TRBV7-2; CDR3 DNA: TGTGCCAGCAGCTTAGTTGGTGGCTACACCTTC; CDR3 protein: CASSLVGGYTF
clone size: -; D gene: TRBD2; J gene: TRBJ2-1; V gene: TRBV6-5; CDR3 DNA: TGTGCCAGCAGCCTACTTGCGGGGGGGGGCAATGAGCAGTTCTTC; CDR3 protein: CASSLLAGGGNEQFF
clone size: -; D gene: -; J gene: TRBJ2-7; V gene: TRBV2; CDR3 DNA: TGTGCCAGCAGTGAACCGGCCTTTTCCGCCTACGAGCAGTACTTC; CDR3 protein: CASSEPAFSAYEQYF
clone size: -; D gene: -; J gene: TRBJ1-6; V gene: TRBV30; CDR3 DNA: TGTGCCTGGAGTGAATCCCTTTTGGTTTCACCCCTCCACTTT; CDR3 protein: CAWSESLLVSPLHF
clone size: -; D gene: -; J gene: TRBJ2-7; V gene: TRBV7-2; CDR3 DNA: TGTGCCAGCAGCGCGGGACTCGGCCCCTACGAGCAGTACTTC; CDR3 protein: CASSAGLGPYEQYF
clone size: -; D gene: -; J gene: TRBJ1-1; V gene: TRBV18; CDR3 DNA: TGTGCCAGCGGAGGGCAGAACATGAACACTGAAGCTTTCTTT; CDR3 protein: CASGGQNMNTEAFF
clone size: -; D gene: TRBD1; J gene: TRBJ2-1; V gene: TRBV27; CDR3 DNA: TGTGCCAGCAGGAGCGACAGGGGCTCCTACAATGAGCAGTTCTTC; CDR3 protein: CASRSDRGSYNEQFF
clone size: -; D gene: -; J gene: TRBJ2-7; V gene: TRBV27; CDR3 DNA: TGTGCCAGCAGTTCCCAGGGTAGGGGGGACTACGAGCAGTACTTC; CDR3 protein: CASSSQGRGDYEQYF
clone size: -; D gene: -; J gene: TRBJ2-6; V gene: TRBV28; CDR3 DNA: TGTGCCAGCAGTTTATTAGGCAAGTTATCATCTGGGGCCAACGTCCTGACTTTC; CDR3 protein: CASSLLGKLSSGANVLTF
clone size: -; D gene: TRBD2; J gene: TRBJ2-1; V gene: TRBV6-4; CDR3 DNA: TGTGCCAGCAGTGGACTAGCGGGGAATGAGCAGTTCTTC; CDR3 protein: CASSGLAGNEQFF
clone size: -; D gene: -; J gene: TRBJ1-6; V gene: TRBV5-1; CDR3 DNA: TGCGCCAGCAGCTTGGTTACAGGGCTAGGTTCACCCCTCCACTTT; CDR3 protein: CASSLVTGLGSPLHF
clone size: -; D gene: TRBD1; J gene: TRBJ2-7; V gene: TRBV28; CDR3 DNA: TGTGCCAGCAGTTTACCCCTCTGGACAGGGGAGTTTTTCAATGCCTACGAGCAGTACTTC; CDR3 protein: CASSLPLWTGEFFNAYEQYF
clone size: -; D gene: TRBD2; J gene: TRBJ2-7; V gene: TRBV7-9; CDR3 DNA: TGTGCCAGCAGCCCGGGGACTAGCGGGAGGAGGGACGCGGCTTACGAGCAGTACTTC; CDR3 protein: CASSPGTSGRRDAAYEQYF
clone size: few; D gene: TRBD1; J gene: TRBJ1-6; V gene: TRBV10-1; CDR3 DNA: TGCGCCAGCAGTGAGTACCGGACAGGGAATTCACCCCTCCACTTT; CDR3 protein: CASSEYRTGNSPLHF
clone size: -; D gene: TRBD1; J gene: TRBJ1-4; V gene: TRBV28; CDR3 DNA: TGTGCCAGCAGCCGAGACAGGGGTGCCACTAATGAAAAACTGTTTTTT; CDR3 protein: CASSRDRGATNEKLFF
clone size: -; D gene: TRBD1; J gene: TRBJ2-6; V gene: TRBV30; CDR3 DNA: TGTGCCTGGAGTGCAGGGGGCTCTGGGGCCAACGTCCTGACTTTC; CDR3 protein: CAWSAGGSGANVLTF
clone size: once; D gene: -; J gene: TRBJ2-1; V gene: TRBV30; CDR3 DNA: TGTGCCTGGAGCGGGAGTTCAACTGGTGAGCAGTTCTTC; CDR3 protein: CAWSGSSTGEQFF
clone size: -; D gene: TRBD1; J gene: TRBJ1-2; V gene: TRBV2; CDR3 DNA: TGTGCCAGTACAAAAACAGGGGGCGGCTATGGCTACACCTTC; CDR3 protein: CASTKTGGGYGYTF
clone size: -; D gene: -; J gene: TRBJ2-1; V gene: TRBV5-4; CDR3 DNA: TGTGCCAGCAGCTTGCGTGGTAGGGGTACCTACAATGAGCAGTTCTTC; CDR3 protein: CASSLRGRGTYNEQFF
clone size: -; D gene: -; J gene: TRBJ2-3; V gene: TRBV18; CDR3 DNA: TGTGCCAGCTCACGTACTATCACAGATACGCAGTATTTT; CDR3 protein: CASSRTITDTQYF
clone size: -; D gene: -; J gene: TRBJ1-1; V gene: TRBV10-3; CDR3 DNA: TGTGCCATCAGTGAAGGTGAGAACACTGAAGCTTTCTTT; CDR3 protein: CAISEGENTEAFF
clone size: -; D gene: -; J gene: TRBJ2-1; V gene: TRBV6-4; CDR3 DNA: TGTGCCAGCAGTGCCGAGCCGGGTGGCAATGAGCAGTTCTTC; CDR3 protein: CASSAEPGGNEQFF
clone size: -; D gene: -; J gene: TRBJ1-3; V gene: TRBV5-4; CDR3 DNA: TGTGCCAGCAGTATAACCGGACAGAGCTCTGGAAACACCATATATTTT; CDR3 protein: CASSITGQSSGNTIYF
clone size: -; D gene: -; J gene: TRBJ1-5; V gene: TRBV6-5; CDR3 DNA: TGTGCCAGCAGTTACTCGGGCAGCTCCGGGCCCCAGCATTTT; CDR3 protein: CASSYSGSSGPQHF
clone size: -; D gene: TRBD1; J gene: TRBJ1-6; V gene: TRBV7-8; CDR3 DNA: TGTGCCAGCAGCTTAAACGCAGGGGGTCGGCTCTCACCCCTCCACTTT; CDR3 protein: CASSLNAGGRLSPLHF
clone size: -; D gene: -; J gene: TRBJ1-2; V gene: TRBV7-8; CDR3 DNA: TGTGCCAGCAGCTTATCGAACTCCCACTATGGCTACACCTTC; CDR3 protein: CASSLSNSHYGYTF
clone size: -; D gene: TRBD1; J gene: TRBJ1-6; V gene: TRBV7-2; CDR3 DNA: TGTGCCAGCAGCTCGGGGGACAGCCCCGTTTATTCACCCCTCCACTTT; CDR3 protein: CASSSGDSPVYSPLHF
clone size: once; D gene: -; J gene: TRBJ2-7; V gene: TRBV30; CDR3 DNA: TGTGCCTGGAGTGTTTTGGGCGACACAGCCTACGAGCAGTACTTC; CDR3 protein: CAWSVLGDTAYEQYF
clone size: -; D gene: TRBD1; J gene: TRBJ2-1; V gene: TRBV5-1; CDR3 DNA: TGCGCCAGCAGCGCGGTCCTTGGCGGACAGGGTCTCTTC; CDR3 protein: CASSAVLGGQGLF
clone size: -; D gene: -; J gene: TRBJ2-7; V gene: TRBV10-3; CDR3 DNA: TGTGCCATCAGTGAGGCTTCCTACGAGCAGTACTTC; CDR3 protein: CAISEASYEQYF
clone size: -; D gene: -; J gene: TRBJ1-2; V gene: TRBV28; CDR3 DNA: TGTGCCAGCAGTCAAGCTGACTATGGCTACACCTTC; CDR3 protein: CASSQADYGYTF
clone size: -; D gene: -; J gene: TRBJ2-7; V gene: TRBV11-2; CDR3 DNA: TGTGCCAGCAGCTTACGCGGGATCCCCTACGAGCAGTACTTC; CDR3 protein: CASSLRGIPYEQYF
clone size: -; D gene: TRBD1; J gene: TRBJ2-2; V gene: TRBV9; CDR3 DNA: TGTGCCAGCAGCGTCAACCCGGGACAGGGGGCCGGCGGGGAGCTGTTTTTT; CDR3 protein: CASSVNPGQGAGGELFF
clone size: once; D gene: TRBD2; J gene: TRBJ2-5; V gene: TRBV10-3; CDR3 DNA: TGTGCCATCAGCCCCTCGACTAGCGGAGAGACCCAGTACTTC; CDR3 protein: CAISPSTSGETQYF
clone size: -; D gene: TRBD2; J gene: TRBJ2-7; V gene: TRBV5-4; CDR3 DNA: TGTGCCAGCAGCTTGGCCTTAGCGGGAGCGGCTCGCGAGCAGTACTTC; CDR3 protein: CASSLALAGAAREQYF
clone size: -; D gene: -; J gene: TRBJ2-2; V gene: TRBV5-1; CDR3 DNA: TGCGCCAGCAGCTTGTACAGTAGCGGGAACACCGGGGAGCTGTTTTTT; CDR3 protein: CASSLYSSGNTGELFF
clone size: -; D gene: -; J gene: TRBJ1-5; V gene: TRBV18; CDR3 DNA: TGTGCCAGCTCACCAGGGAGCTACAGCAATCAGCCCCAGCATTTT; CDR3 protein: CASSPGSYSNQPQHF
clone size: -; D gene: TRBD1; J gene: TRBJ1-3; V gene: TRBV27; CDR3 DNA: TGTGCCAGCAGTCCCCGAGGGACAGGCGAATTCTCTGGAAACACCATATATTTT; CDR3 protein: CASSPRGTGEFSGNTIYF
clone size: -; D gene: TRBD1; J gene: TRBJ1-2; V gene: TRBV10-3; CDR3 DNA: TGTGCCATCAGTGTATACACAGGGGGCAGGGAGGGCTACACCTTC; CDR3 protein: CAISVYTGGREGYTF
clone size: -; D gene: TRBD1; J gene: TRBJ1-2; V gene: TRBV28; CDR3 DNA: TGTGCCAGCAGTTTAAATCAGGGGGCCGGTGGCTACACCTTC; CDR3 protein: CASSLNQGAGGYTF
clone size: -; D gene: -; J gene: TRBJ1-2; V gene: TRBV9; CDR3 DNA: TGTGCCAGCAGCGTAGCGACCGGGACTATAGATGGCTACACCTTC; CDR3 protein: CASSVATGTIDGYTF
clone size: -; D gene: -; J gene: TRBJ2-3; V gene: TRBV2; CDR3 DNA: TGTGCCAGCAGCATTCGGGACATCACAGATACGCAGTATTTT; CDR3 protein: CASSIRDITDTQYF
clone size: -; D gene: -; J gene: TRBJ1-1; V gene: TRBV27; CDR3 DNA: TGTGCCAGCAGTTCTGTAGGATCGCACACTGAAGCTTTCTTT; CDR3 protein: CASSSVGSHTEAFF